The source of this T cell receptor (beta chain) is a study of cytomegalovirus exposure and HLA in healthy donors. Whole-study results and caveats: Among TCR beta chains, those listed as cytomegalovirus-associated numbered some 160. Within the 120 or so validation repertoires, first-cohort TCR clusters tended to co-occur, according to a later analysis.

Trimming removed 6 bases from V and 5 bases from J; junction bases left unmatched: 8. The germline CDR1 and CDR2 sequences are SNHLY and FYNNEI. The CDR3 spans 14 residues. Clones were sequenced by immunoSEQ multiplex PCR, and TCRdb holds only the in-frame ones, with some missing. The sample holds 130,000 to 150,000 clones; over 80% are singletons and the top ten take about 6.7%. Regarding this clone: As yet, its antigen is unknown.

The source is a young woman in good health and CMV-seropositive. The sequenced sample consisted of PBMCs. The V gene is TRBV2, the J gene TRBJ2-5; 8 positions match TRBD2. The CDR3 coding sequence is TGTGCCAGCAGAGACGGGGGGGCCCCGGAGACCCAGTACTTC. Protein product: CASRDGGAPETQYF.